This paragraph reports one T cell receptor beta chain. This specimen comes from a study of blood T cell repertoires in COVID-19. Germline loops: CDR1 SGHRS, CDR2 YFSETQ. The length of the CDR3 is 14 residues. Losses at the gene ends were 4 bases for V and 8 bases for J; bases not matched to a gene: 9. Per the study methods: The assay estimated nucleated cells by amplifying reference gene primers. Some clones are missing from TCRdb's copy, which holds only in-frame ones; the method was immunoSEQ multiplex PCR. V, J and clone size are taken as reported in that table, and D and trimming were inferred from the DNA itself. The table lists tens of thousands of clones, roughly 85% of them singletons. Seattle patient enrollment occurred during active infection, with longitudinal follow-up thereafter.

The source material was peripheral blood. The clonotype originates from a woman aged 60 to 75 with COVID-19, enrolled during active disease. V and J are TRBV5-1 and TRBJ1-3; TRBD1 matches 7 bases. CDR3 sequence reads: CASSPGQAWDTIYF. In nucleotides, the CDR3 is TGCGCCAGCAGCCCCGGACAGGCGTGGGACACCATATATTTT.